These 31 T cell receptor beta chains originate from one sample sequenced in a study of blood T cell repertoires in COVID-19. TCRdb's copy holds only in-frame clones and misses some; the assay was immunoSEQ multiplex PCR. The data show about 150,000 clones, about four fifths seen once. The specimen sequenced was peripheral blood. The receptors originated from a woman aged 80 or older with acute or convalescent COVID-19.

The chain carries TRBV27 and TRBJ1-1, with TRBD1 as a possible D gene (5 bases). CDR1 MNHEY and CDR2 SMNVEV come from the germline V gene (reference sequence). The CDR3 totals 17 residues. V lost 2 bases and J lost 3, with 19 bases in between. The CDR3 sequence is CASSLRGQILGYTEAFF. The CDR3 nucleotides are TGTGCCAGCAGTTTAAGGGGCCAGATCCTAGGGTACACTGAAGCTTTCTTT.

This chain uses TRBV20-1 with TRBJ1-1, with no clear D. V dropped 3 bases and J dropped 1 base, with 12 bases sitting between them. Per germline, CDR1 DFQATT and CDR2 SNEGSKA (reference sequence). The CDR3 loop spans 14 amino acids. CDR3 residues: CSASLAAANTEAFF. The CDR3 bases are TGCAGTGCTAGTCTGGCGGCGGCGAACACTGAAGCTTTCTTT.

This chain connects TRBV5-1 to TRBJ2-7; TRBD1 is a possible D gene (7 bases). The CDR3 covers 15 residues. Germline CDR1 SGHRS, CDR2 YFSETQ. Between the trimmed V and J ends, which lost 4 bases and 4 bases, there was a span of 18 bases. The CDR3 DNA reads as TGCGCCAGCAGCCCAGGCGGGACAGCACCTTACGAGCAGTACTTC. It encodes CASSPGGTAPYEQYF.

This chain connects TRBV12-3 or TRBV12-4 to TRBJ1-2; D possibly corresponds to TRBD1 (5 bases). V was cut by 5 bases and J by 4 bases, with 11 bases left in between. The CDR3 is 13 amino acids. CDR3 loop: CASSGGVRYGYTF. CDR3 DNA: TGTGCCAGCAGTGGGGGGGTTCGCTATGGCTACACCTTC.

This sequence joins TRBV5-1 and TRBJ1-1; no reliable D call. V lost 5 bases and J lost 1, with 15 bases in between. Germline CDR1 SGHRS, CDR2 YFSETQ. The CDR3 extends over 15 amino acids. The CDR3 region is CASSAPSEGNTEAFF. The DNA of the CDR3 is TGCGCCAGCAGTGCCCCCTCGGAGGGGAACACTGAAGCTTTCTTT.

The gene calls are TRBV28 and TRBJ1-2, with 7 bases fitting TRBD1. From germline, CDR1 is MDHEN and CDR2 SYDVKM. Unmatched junction bases numbered 7, after V lost 5 bases and J lost 4 bases. This CDR3 contains 14 residues. The chain's CDR3 is CASSLYRGPYGYTF. CDR3 bases: TGTGCCAGCAGTCTGTACAGGGGCCCCTATGGCTACACCTTC.

The chain couples TRBV19 to TRBJ2-3; 8 nucleotides match TRBD1. The CDR3 loop spans 17 amino acids. Germline lookup yields CDR1 LNHDA and CDR2 SQIVND (reference sequence). With 6 bases clipped from V and 0 bases from J, the junction kept 11 bases outside the gene matches. CDR3 in amino acids: CASSPGGQGASTDTQYF. The CDR3, as DNA: TGTGCCAGTAGCCCTGGCGGGCAGGGGGCTAGCACAGATACGCAGTATTTT. The complete variable domain, with remaining parts taken from reference TRBV19 and TRBJ2-3, reads DGGITQSPKYLFRKEGQNVTLSCEQNLNHDAMYWYRQDPGQGLRLIYYSQIVNDFQKGDIAEGYSVSREKKESFPLTVTSAQKNPTAFYLCASSPGGQGASTDTQYFGPGTRLTVL.

The rearrangement links TRBV5-1 to TRBJ2-3; 7 bases line up with TRBD2. Germline assignment: CDR1 SGHRS and CDR2 YFSETQ. The CDR3 is made up of 14 amino acids. V gave up 7 bases and J gave up 2 bases; unmatched junction bases: 7. This CDR3 reads CASARGELTDTQYF. The CDR3 region has the DNA TGCGCCAGCGCACGGGGGGAGCTCACAGATACGCAGTATTTT.

The chain combines TRBV10-1 with TRBJ2-7; 16 positions agree with TRBD2. The CDR3 contains 15 residues. Trimming removed 4 bases from V and 6 bases from J; junction bases left unmatched: 3. Germline CDR1 WNHNN, CDR2 SYGVQD (reference sequence). Here the CDR3 DNA reads TGCGCCAGCAGTGGGGGACTAGCGGGAGGGCGCGAGCAGTACTTC. Amino acids: CASSGGLAGGREQYF.

The chain combines TRBV28 with TRBJ2-7; D unclear. Trimming shortened V by 7 bases and J by 0 bases, and 13 bases separated the two germline ends. CDR1 and CDR2 from the germline V gene are MDHEN and SYDVKM. This CDR3 has 14 residues. CDR3 amino acids: CASTPNGGSYEQYF. The CDR3 DNA follows: TGTGCCAGCACCCCGAACGGCGGCTCCTACGAGCAGTACTTC.

The CDR3 DNA follows: TGTGCCAGCAGCCAAGATCCCACCTACGAGCAGTACTTC. Its translation: CASSQDPTYEQYF. J is TRBJ2-7 and V is TRBV14; D is ambiguous. CDR1 and CDR2 from the germline V gene are SGHDN and FVKESK. V was trimmed by 0 bases and J by 2 bases, leaving 5 bases between them. The CDR3 runs 13 residues.

The chain couples TRBV27 to TRBJ2-1, with D maybe TRBD1 (6 bases). Trimming took off 6 bases at V and 8 bases at J, with 8 bases between the two ends. The CDR3 length is 11 residues. Germline CDR1 is MNHEY and CDR2 is SMNVEV (reference sequence). This chain's CDR3 is CASSPGDEQFF. The DNA of the CDR3 is TGTGCCAGCAGCCCAGGGGATGAGCAGTTCTTC.

The chain uses TRBV9 and TRBJ2-5, with 9 bases that match TRBD1. The CDR3 is 15 amino acids. The V segment lost 2 bases and the J segment 5 bases; nucleotides outside the gene matches: 7. Germline loops: CDR1 SGDLS, CDR2 YYNGEE. The DNA of the CDR3 is TGTGCCAGCAGCGTCGAACAGGGGGCTGGGGAGACCCAGTACTTC. It yields the protein CASSVEQGAGETQYF.

The J gene is TRBJ1-3, the V gene TRBV18; D ambiguous. Germline CDR1 reads KGHSH; CDR2 reads LQKENI. CDR3 length equals 17 residues. Trimming took 3 bases from V and 0 from J, leaving 15 bases between them. The CDR3 DNA reads TGTGCCAGCTCACCGTTAAGACTCCAGAGCTCTGGAAACACCATATATTTT. This sequence encodes CASSPLRLQSSGNTIYF.

The chain links TRBV18 to TRBJ2-7; D is uncertain. Trimming left V 2 bases short and J 4 bases short, with 9 bases between. CDR3 length equals 13 residues. CDR1 and CDR2 (germline): KGHSH, LQKENI. CDR3 amino acids: CASSPGEEYEQYF. The CDR3 DNA reads TGTGCCAGCTCACCAGGCGAGGAGTACGAGCAGTACTTC.

V gene TRBV16 combines with J gene TRBJ1-1, with TRBD1 identical over 7 bases. The CDR3 consists of 13 residues. Trimming cost V 7 bases and J 1 base; bases outside gene matches: 3. Looked up from germline, CDR1 is KGHSY and CDR2 is FQNENV. The CDR3 loop reads CASNRGTNTEAFF. CDR3 nucleotides: TGTGCCAGCAACAGGGGAACGAACACTGAAGCTTTCTTT.

This chain links TRBV4-1 with TRBJ1-5; perhaps TRBD1 as D (5 bases). Germline lookup yields CDR1 MGHRA and CDR2 YSYEKL. The CDR3 loop spans 15 amino acids. Trimming left V 5 bases short and J 5 bases short, with 16 bases between. The CDR3 loop is CASSGGWGRDQPQHF. Here the CDR3 DNA reads TGCGCCAGCAGCGGCGGATGGGGGAGGGATCAGCCCCAGCATTTT.

Of note for this clone: The same CDR3 can be traced to other DNA sequences in this sample. The CDR3 region has the DNA TGTGCCAGCAGCTGGACAGGGACCGGTTCACCCCTCCACTTT. As protein: CASSWTGTGSPLHF. The gene calls are TRBV5-6 and TRBJ1-6; 8 bases line up with TRBD1. J gave up 9 bases and V 3 bases, and 5 bases lay outside the gene matches. Germline values: CDR1 SGHDT, CDR2 YYEEEE. This CDR3 region has 14 residues.

The genes are TRBV6-2 or TRBV6-3 and TRBJ2-1; 10 bases agree with TRBD2. The CDR3 loop spans 16 amino acids. From germline, CDR1 is MNHEY and CDR2 SVGEGT. The trim removed 4 bases at V and 3 bases at J, leaving 6 bases unmatched. The CDR3 spells CASSSRLAGGYNEQFF. The CDR3 region has the DNA TGTGCCAGCAGTTCCCGGTTAGCGGGGGGCTACAATGAGCAGTTCTTC.

The V call is TRBV5-1, the J call TRBJ2-7, with 8 nucleotides matching TRBD2. V dropped 0 bases and J dropped 4; count of bases not matched to a gene: 12. The germline V gene has CDR1 SGHRS and CDR2 YFSETQ. The CDR3 contains 17 residues. In nucleotides, the CDR3 is TGCGCCAGCAGCTTGGACTCTCGGAGCGGGAGTTCGTACGAGCAGTACTTC. Translating gives CASSLDSRSGSSYEQYF.

This clone was counted at least ten times. The V call is TRBV28, the J call TRBJ2-7; no firm D call. The CDR3 extends over 15 amino acids. Germline values: CDR1 MDHEN, CDR2 SYDVKM. Trimming took 1 base from V and 3 from J, leaving 13 bases between them. The DNA for the CDR3 is TGTGCCAGCAGTTTATTCGGCAGAGGAGACTACGAGCAGTACTTC. Amino acids: CASSLFGRGDYEQYF. The full variable domain, completed using reference TRBV28 and TRBJ2-7, is DVKVTQSSRYLVKRTGEKVFLECVQDMDHENMFWYRQDPGLGLRLIYFSYDVKMKEKGDIPEGYSVSREKKERFSLILESASTNQTSMYLCASSLFGRGDYEQYFGPGTRLTVT.

V is TRBV19 and J is TRBJ1-2; TRBD1 matches 8 bases. V lost 1 base, J lost 4 bases, and 5 bases stayed unmatched. The CDR3 runs 15 residues. The germline CDR1 and CDR2 sequences are LNHDA and SQIVND (reference sequence). The CDR3, as DNA: TGTGCCAGTAGTATAGTAGGAGGACAGGGCTATGGCTACACCTTC. Protein: CASSIVGGQGYGYTF. The entire variable domain, with the rest obtained from reference TRBV19 and TRBJ1-2, is as follows: DGGITQSPKYLFRKEGQNVTLSCEQNLNHDAMYWYRQDPGQGLRLIYYSQIVNDFQKGDIAEGYSVSREKKESFPLTVTSAQKNPTAFYLCASSIVGGQGYGYTFGSGTRLTVV.

This chain uses TRBV27 with TRBJ1-4; D perhaps matches TRBD1 (5 bases). Per germline, CDR1 MNHEY and CDR2 SMNVEV (reference sequence). V dropped 5 bases and J dropped 8 bases, with 12 bases sitting between them. CDR3 length: 13 amino acids. This CDR3 is CASSIRVEEKLFF. The DNA for the CDR3 is TGTGCCAGCAGTATCAGGGTTGAGGAAAAACTGTTTTTT.

The rearrangement joins TRBV18 to TRBJ1-4; TRBD1 agrees at 12 bases. CDR1 is KGHSH and CDR2 is LQKENI in the germline V gene. The V and J ends lost 6 bases and 7 bases, in that order; junction bases with no gene match: 12. CDR3 length equals 17 residues. DNA for the CDR3: TGTGCCAGCTCCCTAGCGGGACAGGGGGCGCAAGGTGAAAAACTGTTTTTT. Translating gives CASSLAGQGAQGEKLFF.

J is TRBJ2-5 and V is TRBV19; perhaps TRBD1 as D (6 bases). The CDR3 totals 13 residues. Deletions cut 4 bases from V and 4 bases from J, with 10 bases between. Germline V gene data show CDR1 as LNHDA and CDR2 as SQIVND (reference sequence). The CDR3 DNA reads as TGTGCCAGTAGTACCCCGACAGGAGAGACCCAGTACTTC. Translated, it gives CASSTPTGETQYF.

The genes are TRBV3-1 (or the pseudogene TRBV3-2) and TRBJ2-2; 10 nucleotides match TRBD1. The ends lost 1 base at V and 8 bases at J; junction bases unmatched: 7. Germline loops: CDR1 LGHDT, CDR2 YNNKEL (reference sequence). The length of the CDR3 is 16 residues. CDR3 residues: CASSQGTGGIPGELFF. The CDR3 DNA sequence: TGTGCCAGCAGCCAAGGGACAGGGGGTATACCGGGGGAGCTGTTTTTT.

The V call is TRBV10-1, the J call TRBJ1-1; D is undetermined. Germline CDR1 WNHNN, CDR2 SYGVQD (reference sequence). The V end was cut by 2 bases, the J end by 1 base, with 5 bases between. The CDR3 has 13 amino acids. The chain's CDR3 is CASSETRNTEAFF. Written as DNA, the CDR3 is TGCGCCAGCAGTGAGACAAGGAACACTGAAGCTTTCTTT.

CDR3 loop: CASSPRVGDGNEQFF. The CDR3 coding sequence is TGTGCCAGCTCACCGCGGGTTGGTGATGGCAATGAGCAGTTCTTC. This chain uses TRBV18 with TRBJ2-1; TRBD2 is a possible D gene (5 bases). The CDR3 is 15 amino acids. Between the trimmed V and J ends, which lost 3 bases and 6 bases, there was a span of 15 bases. Germline lookup yields CDR1 KGHSH and CDR2 LQKENI.

V gene TRBV6-5 combines with J gene TRBJ2-7; 10 bases line up with TRBD1. The V gene's germline CDR1 is MNHEY and CDR2 SVGAGI. The V segment lost 5 bases and the J segment 4 bases; nucleotides outside the gene matches: 5. The CDR3 sequence is 14 residues long. The CDR3 sequence: CASSIGQGVYEQYF. The CDR3 nucleotides are TGTGCCAGCAGTATAGGACAGGGGGTTTACGAGCAGTACTTC.

The J gene is TRBJ2-2, the V gene TRBV5-1; 7 bases match TRBD1. CDR3 length: 15 amino acids. The V gene end was trimmed by 4 bases and the J gene end by 2 bases; junction bases not matched to a gene: 5. CDR1 is SGHRS, CDR2 YFSETQ, per germline. The CDR3 region has the DNA TGCGCCAGCAGCAGGACAGGACCAAACACCGGGGAGCTGTTTTTT. Translating gives CASSRTGPNTGELFF.

This chain connects TRBV11-2 to TRBJ2-7; D is possibly TRBD1 (5 bases). The V gene lost 1 base and the J gene lost 2 bases, with 9 bases spanning the gap. The germline V gene encodes CDR1 SGHAT and CDR2 FQNNGV. The CDR3 runs 14 residues. CDR3 in amino acids: CASSLGGRAYEQYF. The CDR3 DNA follows: TGTGCCAGCAGCTTAGGGGGCAGGGCCTACGAGCAGTACTTC.